This T cell receptor (beta chain) was documented in a study of PD-1 blockade in classical Hodgkin lymphoma. TCRdb keeps only in-frame clones here, not all; method: immunoSEQ multiplex PCR. This sample has over 3,500 clones, with around three quarters found just once. Points from the study as a whole: Partial responders and progressors had significantly lower baseline TCR diversity.

Notes on this clone: The antigen remains undetermined.

Autologous stem cell transplantation was followed by relapse in every patient, and brentuximab vedotin exposure varied. Germline CDR1 reads SGHDT; CDR2 reads YYEEEE. This CDR3 contains 18 residues. Trimming pared 4 bases from V and 0 bases from J, leaving 22 bases between. Material: peripheral blood mononuclear cells (PBMCs), obtained at baseline. This receptor was taken from a human donor with classical Hodgkin lymphoma. The gene calls are TRBV5-6 and TRBJ1-1; D possibly corresponds to TRBD1 (6 bases). The CDR3 reads CASSARGGRLGVNTEAFF. CDR3 DNA: TGTGCCAGCAGCGCACGTGGGGGGCGCCTGGGGGTGAACACTGAAGCTTTCTTT. Combining the CDR3 with reference TRBV5-6 and TRBJ1-1 gives the whole variable domain DAGVTQSPTHLIKTRGQQVTLRCSPKSGHDTVSWYQQALGQGPQFIFQYYEEEERQRGNFPDRFSGHQFPNYSSELNVNALLLGDSALYLCASSARGGRLGVNTEAFFGQGTRLTVV.